What follows are 13 T cell receptor beta chains derived from one specimen sequenced in a study of CD8+CD57+ T cells in acquired aplastic anemia. Genomic DNA was employed as the template in profiling TCR beta VDJ and CDR3. TCRdb itself ran the reads through MiXCR, one entry per CDR3 protein. This table holds around 130,000 distinct CDR3 sequences, 48% found once. The sequenced sample consisted of sorted CD4+, CD8+, or CD8+CD57+ T cells (not recorded which) from PBMCs. The source of these receptors is a human donor in good health, serving as a control.

The CDR3 spells CASLRGRSKAGELFF. CDR3 nucleotide sequence: TGTGCCAGCTTACGGGGGAGGAGCAAGGCCGGGGAGCTGTTTTTT. The chain carries TRBV2 and TRBJ2-2; possible D gene TRBD2, 6 bases. V lost 8 bases, J lost 6 bases, and 19 bases lay in between. CDR1 is SNHLY and CDR2 is FYNNEI in the germline V gene. This CDR3 has 15 residues.

The chain couples TRBV11-2 to TRBJ2-7; 9 bases agree with TRBD1. V shed 3 bases, J shed 2 bases, and the junction held 5 bases outside the gene matches. Germline CDR1 SGHAT, CDR2 FQNNGV. The CDR3 sequence is 15 residues long. The CDR3 sequence: CASSFRTGVAYEQYF. The CDR3 DNA follows: TGTGCCAGCAGCTTCCGGACAGGGGTAGCCTACGAGCAGTACTTC.

Ten or more counts support this clonotype. The CDR3 DNA is TGTGCCAGCAGCTTAGTTGTAGGGGTTGGTAATCAGCCCCAGCATTTT. Protein sequence: CASSLVVGVGNQPQHF. The V call is TRBV11-2, the J call TRBJ1-5; the D gene is possibly TRBD1 (5 bases). The V gene's germline CDR1 is SGHAT and CDR2 FQNNGV. This CDR3 has 16 amino acids. Trimming stripped 1 base from V and 4 bases from J, with 14 bases between.

This clonotype was counted ten times or more. The DNA of the CDR3 is TGTGCCAGCAGTTTAGCCTCGGGACAGGAGTTCACGCGCCAGTTCTTC. Protein product: CASSLASGQEFTRQFF. The V gene is TRBV12-3 or TRBV12-4, the J gene TRBJ2-1, with TRBD1 matching over 8 bases. V lost 0 bases, J lost 13 bases, and 14 bases stayed unmatched. There are 16 residues in the CDR3.

This chain connects TRBV15 to TRBJ1-5; tentatively, D is TRBD1 (5 bases). In germline, CDR1 is LNHNV, CDR2 YYDKDF (reference sequence). The germline V and J ends were trimmed by 0 bases and 6 bases, with 18 bases remaining between them. The CDR3 runs to 17 residues. In DNA form, the CDR3 reads TGTGCCACCAGCAGAGATCAAGGCACCGGGGCTGGTCAGCCCCAGCATTTT. Translating it yields CATSRDQGTGAGQPQHF.

The rearrangement joins TRBV7-4 to TRBJ1-3; D not certain. Germline V gene lookup returns CDR1 SGHVT and CDR2 SQSDAQ. Trimming removed 3 bases at V and 3 bases at J, with 12 bases between. This CDR3 is 15 amino acids long. The CDR3 loop reads CASSFNGQCGNTIYF. DNA of the CDR3: TGTGCCAGCAGCTTCAATGGCCAGTGTGGAAACACCATATATTTT.

The rearrangement joins TRBV6-1 to TRBJ2-3; D is ambiguous. V lost 6 bases and J 1 base, leaving 11 bases between the germline ends. This CDR3 has 14 amino acids. Germline V gene data show CDR1 as MNHNS and CDR2 as SASEGT. The CDR3 DNA is TGTGCCAGCAGCGACCAGCAAGGCACAGATACGCAGTATTTT. Translating it yields CASSDQQGTDTQYF.

This clonotype was recorded a few times. This chain connects TRBV15 to TRBJ2-1, with TRBD2 matching 10 bases. Trimming removed 0 bases from V and 8 bases from J; junction bases left unmatched: 4. CDR1 and CDR2 (germline): LNHNV, YYDKDF (reference sequence). The CDR3 is 15 amino acids. CDR3 nucleotides: TGTGCCACCAGCAGAGAACTAGCGGGGACTCATGAGCAGTTCTTC. Its protein is CATSRELAGTHEQFF.

This clonotype was seen ten or more times. J is TRBJ1-1 and V is TRBV2, with D unresolved. V was clipped by 7 bases and J by 0 bases, with 12 bases between them. CDR3 length equals 14 residues. The germline V gene encodes CDR1 SNHLY and CDR2 FYNNEI. CDR3 in amino acids: CASTLRRMNTEAFF. In DNA form, the CDR3 reads TGTGCCAGCACCTTACGCCGGATGAACACTGAAGCTTTCTTT. Together with reference TRBV2 and TRBJ1-1, the CDR3 gives the full variable domain: EPEVTQTPSHQVTQMGQEVILRCVPISNHLYFYWYRQILGQKVEFLVSFYNNEISEKSEIFDDQFSVERPDGSNFTLKIRSTKLEDSAMYFCASTLRRMNTEAFFGQGTRLTVV.

On this clonotype: A much larger clone lies one base from this, so it may be a read error. The chain employs TRBV29-1 and TRBJ1-1, with a possible D match to TRBD1 (6 bases). Germline lookup yields CDR1 SQVTM and CDR2 ANQGSEA. There are 14 residues in the CDR3. The CDR3 loop is CGVRRGTNNTEAFF. CDR3 DNA: TGCGGCGTGCGCCGCGGGACAAATAACACTGAGGCTTTCTTT.

This rearrangement joins TRBV19 to TRBJ1-3, with D tentatively TRBD1 (5 bases). The V gene lost 4 bases and the J gene lost 3 bases, with 10 bases spanning the gap. The CDR3 runs to 14 residues. Germline V lookup: CDR1 LNHDA, CDR2 SQIVND (reference sequence). The CDR3 DNA reads TGTGCCAGTAGTACGCGGGACGTTGGAAACACCATATATTTT. Translated, it gives CASSTRDVGNTIYF. Full variable domain (rest looked up from reference TRBV19 and TRBJ1-3): DGGITQSPKYLFRKEGQNVTLSCEQNLNHDAMYWYRQDPGQGLRLIYYSQIVNDFQKGDIAEGYSVSREKKESFPLTVTSAQKNPTAFYLCASSTRDVGNTIYFGEGSWLTVV.

This rearrangement joins TRBV7-2 to TRBJ2-5, with 8 bases aligning to TRBD1. Trimming at V came to 4 bases and at J to 3 bases, leaving 7 bases not matched to a gene. CDR3 length: 15 residues. CDR1 and CDR2 (germline): SGHTA, FQGNSA. The CDR3 DNA reads TGTGCCAGCAGCTCACAGGGGGGTGGGGAAGAGACCCAGTACTTC. It specifies CASSSQGGGEETQYF. The entire variable domain, with the rest obtained from reference TRBV7-2 and TRBJ2-5, is as follows: GAGVSQSPSNKVTEKGKDVELRCDPISGHTALYWYRQSLGQGLEFLIYFQGNSAPDKSGLPSDRFSAERTGGSVSTLTIQRTQQEDSAVYLCASSSQGGGEETQYFGPGTRLLVL.

At least ten counts were recorded for this clonotype. V usage is TRBV18 and J usage is TRBJ2-7; maybe TRBD1 (6 bases). V was clipped by 4 bases and J by 2 bases, with 15 bases between them. CDR3 length: 15 amino acids. Germline V gene data show CDR1 as KGHSH and CDR2 as LQKENI. CDR3 in DNA: TGTGCCAGCTCACTAAGTGACAGGACCACCTACGAGCAGTACTTC. Translating it yields CASSLSDRTTYEQYF.